These 18 T cell receptor beta chains came from one sample sequenced in a study of blood T cell repertoires in COVID-19 (dated by TCRdb to 2019 to 2021). The method behind the library was the immunoSEQ multiplex PCR assay. Drawn from immuneACCESS, this table holds only the in-frame rearrangements with V and J called that TCRdb kept. Clones are partly lost; checked studies trace under half to an unresolved V gene and leave the rest unexplained. The table for this sample lists over 200,000 clones; 90% to 95% of them were counted only once. The ten most abundant clones make up 0.65% to 0.85% of the sample. Sequenced sample: peripheral blood. Receptors were obtained from a man between 60 and 70 years old with COVID-19, enrolled during active disease.

In this sample, this clone is medium-sized. The chain recombines TRBV6-5 with TRBJ2-2; 8 positions match TRBD2. V dropped 9 bases and J dropped 6; count of bases not matched to a gene: 12. CDR1 and CDR2 (germline): MNHEY, SVGAGI. The CDR3 is 15 residues long. CDR3 amino acids: CASWGLVPGSGELFF. CDR3 coding DNA: TGTGCCAGTTGGGGACTAGTCCCTGGGTCCGGGGAGCTGTTTTTT.

V is TRBV24-1 and J is TRBJ2-2, with D tentatively TRBD2 (6 bases). Between the trimmed V and J ends, which lost 1 base and 6 bases, there was a span of 8 bases. Germline lookup yields CDR1 KGHDR and CDR2 SFDVKD. The CDR3 totals 14 residues. CDR3 in amino acids: CATSDFSGAGELFF. In nucleotides, the CDR3 is TGTGCCACCAGTGATTTCTCGGGAGCCGGGGAGCTGTTTTTT.

CDR3 amino acids: CASSRDRATDTQYF. DNA of the CDR3: TGTGCCAGCAGTCGGGACAGGGCCACAGATACGCAGTATTTT. This chain joins TRBV6-5 and TRBJ2-3, with 9 bases aligning to TRBD1. From germline, CDR1 is MNHEY and CDR2 SVGAGI. CDR3 size: 14 residues. V trimming: 5 bases; J trimming: 2 bases; junction bases outside the gene matches: 2.

The rearrangement links TRBV23-1 to TRBJ1-5; TRBD1 might be the D (5 bases). TRBV23-1 counts as an open reading frame of uncertain function. This CDR3 spans 15 amino acids. V gave up 3 bases and J gave up 8 bases, with 17 bases separating them. As DNA, the CDR3 is TGCGCCAGCAGTCATTTCCCAGAGAAGGGGAAGCCCCAGCATTTT. Translation gives CASSHFPEKGKPQHF.

The rearrangement uses TRBV4-3 and TRBJ2-7, with TRBD2 as a possible D gene (5 bases). The CDR3 length is 15 residues. Trimming shortened V by 0 bases and J by 6 bases, and 15 bases separated the two germline ends. CDR1 is LGHNA, CDR2 YSLEER, per germline. Written as DNA, the CDR3 is TGCGCCAGCAGCCAAGATGAGCTAGCTCGTGGCGAGCAGTACTTC. This codes for CASSQDELARGEQYF.

The chain has TRBV5-1 and TRBJ1-3; D is uncertain. V was cut by 1 base and J by 2 bases, with 7 bases left in between. The CDR3 has 14 amino acids. Germline values: CDR1 SGHRS, CDR2 YFSETQ. The CDR3 bases are TGCGCCAGCAGCTTGCATGGAGCTGGAAACACCATATATTTT. Translating gives CASSLHGAGNTIYF.

The V call is TRBV19, the J call TRBJ2-7; 8 bases align to TRBD1. Germline-derived CDR1 and CDR2 are LNHDA and SQIVND (reference sequence). CDR3 size: 15 residues. With 1 base clipped from V and 3 bases from J, the junction kept 5 bases outside the gene matches. The CDR3 nucleotides read TGTGCCAGTAGTATAGGTAGCAGGGGGCTCTACGAGCAGTACTTC. Encoded protein: CASSIGSRGLYEQYF.

The chain has TRBV7-9 and TRBJ2-1; 7 nucleotides align to TRBD2. V lost 0 bases, J lost 4 bases, and 9 bases stayed unmatched. CDR3 length: 17 residues. Germline V CDR1 and CDR2: SEHNR, FQNEAQ (reference sequence). CDR3 DNA sequence: TGTGCCAGCAGCTTAGCGACTAGCCCGTACCGATACAATGAGCAGTTCTTC. It translates to CASSLATSPYRYNEQFF.

The chain links TRBV28 to TRBJ1-1; a weak D match, TRBD1 (6 bases). CDR3 length: 15 residues. V was clipped by 8 bases and J by 0 bases, with 16 bases between them. The V gene's germline CDR1 is MDHEN and CDR2 SYDVKM. The CDR3 is CASWVSGHMNTEAFF. CDR3 DNA: TGTGCCAGCTGGGTCTCGGGACATATGAACACTGAAGCTTTCTTT.

The chain combines TRBV2 with TRBJ1-3; 8 bases align to TRBD1. V lost 7 bases, J lost 3 bases, and 8 bases stayed unmatched. Germline loops: CDR1 SNHLY, CDR2 FYNNEI. There are 15 residues in the CDR3. This chain's CDR3 is CASIQDRGSGNTIYF. The CDR3 region has the DNA TGTGCCAGCATTCAAGACAGGGGCAGTGGAAACACCATATATTTT.

CDR3 DNA sequence: TGCAGTGCTAGTCAGGGGGTAGCTCAGCCCCAGCATTTT. Translated, it gives CSASQGVAQPQHF. The chain carries TRBV20-1 and TRBJ1-5; 7 bases match TRBD1. In germline, CDR1 is DFQATT, CDR2 SNEGSKA (reference sequence). The CDR3 runs to 13 residues. Trimming at V came to 3 bases and at J to 6 bases, leaving 5 bases not matched to a gene.

This clone was found a few times. The same CDR3 also results from other DNA sequences found in this sample. The chain couples TRBV18 to TRBJ1-1; no definite D call. V was cut by 0 bases and J by 0 bases, with 8 bases left in between. Germline CDR1 and CDR2: KGHSH and LQKENI. The CDR3 has 15 residues. The CDR3 reads CASSPPTGVNTEAFF. CDR3 sequence (DNA): TGTGCCAGCTCACCACCTACCGGGGTGAACACTGAAGCTTTCTTT.

The chain employs TRBV7-3 and TRBJ2-3; D remains unclear. Trimming shortened V by 3 bases and J by 0 bases, and 10 bases separated the two germline ends. The CDR3 is 15 residues long. Germline-derived CDR1 and CDR2 are SGHTA and FQGTGA. The CDR3 DNA sequence: TGTGCCAGCAGCTTTTCGTCTCCCAGCACAGATACGCAGTATTTT. Amino acids: CASSFSSPSTDTQYF.

V and J are TRBV7-9 and TRBJ2-7, with 7 bases matching TRBD1. Trimming at V came to 7 bases and at J to 4 bases, leaving 10 bases not matched to a gene. The germline CDR1 and CDR2 sequences are SEHNR and FQNEAQ (reference sequence). The CDR3 length is 14 residues. CDR3 sequence (DNA): TGTGCCAGCACCAGCAGGGGACAGCCTTACGAGCAGTACTTC. Amino acid sequence: CASTSRGQPYEQYF. Full variable domain (outside the CDR3, taken from reference TRBV7-9 and TRBJ2-7): DTGVSQNPRHKITKRGQNVTFRCDPISEHNRLYWYRQTLGQGPEFLTYFQNEAQLEKSRLLSDRFSAERPKGSFSTLEIQRTEQGDSAMYLCASTSRGQPYEQYFGPGTRLTVT.

This clone has only one observation. The chain has TRBV7-3 and TRBJ2-1, with 8 nucleotides matching TRBD2. Germline V lookup: CDR1 SGHTA, CDR2 FQGTGA. Trimming at V came to 5 bases and at J to 8 bases, leaving 8 bases not matched to a gene. The CDR3 is 14 residues long. CDR3 bases: TGTGCCAGCAGCCTACTGGCGGGAGGATATGAGCAGTTCTTC. Translated, it gives CASSLLAGGYEQFF.

The V and J genes are TRBV6-5 and TRBJ1-6, with TRBD1 identical over 9 bases. The germline gives CDR1 MNHEY, CDR2 SVGAGI. This CDR3 spans 15 amino acids. The ends lost 7 bases at V and 9 bases at J; junction bases unmatched: 10. The DNA of the CDR3 is TGTGCCAGCAACCTTCCGACAGGGGGGAGTTCACCCCTCCACTTT. Its protein is CASNLPTGGSSPLHF.

The chain recombines TRBV3-1 (or the pseudogene TRBV3-2) with TRBJ2-5; 8 positions agree with TRBD2. V shed 3 bases, J shed 0 bases, and the junction held 6 bases outside the gene matches. CDR1 is LGHDT, CDR2 YNNKEL, per germline (reference sequence). The CDR3 extends over 16 amino acids. The CDR3 sequence is CASSHRLAGYQETQYF. CDR3 sequence (DNA): TGTGCCAGCAGCCACCGGTTAGCGGGGTACCAAGAGACCCAGTACTTC.

The V and J genes are TRBV5-4 and TRBJ2-7, with 11 bases fitting TRBD2. This CDR3 is built from 16 residues. V shed 4 bases and J 0 bases; nucleotides not matched to a gene: 6. Germline lookup yields CDR1 SGHNT and CDR2 YYREEE (reference sequence). The CDR3 nucleotides are TGTGCCAGCAGCACCGGGACTAGCGGCCCCTCCTACGAGCAGTACTTC. This encodes CASSTGTSGPSYEQYF.